A selection of T cell receptor beta chains follows, all from one sample in a study of blood T cell repertoires in COVID-19. Sequencing used immunoSEQ multiplex PCR; TCRdb keeps in-frame clones, though not all of them. The sample lists about 260,000 clones, about 88% occurring once. The specimen was peripheral blood. Receptors originate from a man aged 18 to 29 with active or convalescent COVID-19. The CDR3 runs from the conserved cysteine through the conserved F or W. D genes are given only for firm matches.

V	length	D	J	DNA	CDR3
TRBV6-5	15	TRBD1	TRBJ1-1	TGTGCCAGCAGACAGACGACAGGGGCGGGCACTGAAGCTTTCTTT	CASRQTTGAGTEAFF
TRBV4-2	16	NA	TRBJ2-6	TGTGCCAGCAGCCAAGGTGACGGGTCTGGGGCCAACGTCCTGACTTTC	CASSQGDGSGANVLTF
TRBV19	14	NA	TRBJ1-5	TGTGCCAGTACTTGGTTGGGGGCGGATCAGCCCCAGCATTTT	CASTWLGADQPQHF
TRBV25-1	16	NA	TRBJ1-1	TGTGCCAGCAGTGAATTTTACAGGGCTTCGGACACTGAAGCTTTCTTT	CASSEFYRASDTEAFF
TRBV9	13	NA	TRBJ1-1	TGTGCCAGCAGCGTATCGGGTAACACTGAAGCTTTCTTT	CASSVSGNTEAFF
TRBV9	15	TRBD2	TRBJ2-3	TGTGCCAGCAGCCGTAGCGGGTTTTATTCAGATACGCAGTATTTT	CASSRSGFYSDTQYF
TRBV18	16	NA	TRBJ1-1	TGTGCCAGCTCAACTATAGGGGGGGGAATGAACACTGAAGCTTTCTTT	CASSTIGGGMNTEAFF
TRBV9	20	TRBD1	TRBJ2-6	TGTGCCAGCAGCACCCAAAACAGAGACAGGGTCATTACTGGGGCCAACGTCCTGACTTTC	CASSTQNRDRVITGANVLTF
TRBV12-3/TRBV12-4	13	TRBD2	TRBJ2-5	TGTGCCAGCAGACTAGCGGGGGGAGAGACCCAGTACTTC	CASRLAGGETQYF
TRBV27	12	TRBD1	TRBJ1-2	TGTGCCACATGGACAGGGGGTCAGGGCTACACCTTC	CATWTGGQGYTF
TRBV7-8	16	NA	TRBJ2-7	TGTGCCAGCAGCTTAGCGTCTCTGGGGCTTCCCTACGAGCAGTACTTC	CASSLASLGLPYEQYF
TRBV28	16	NA	TRBJ2-5	TGTGCCAGCAGTTTAGGGGCAGGTTGGCTTTCCGGGACCCAGTACTTC	CASSLGAGWLSGTQYF
TRBV7-3	16	TRBD2	TRBJ2-5	TGTGCCAGCAGCTCAACGGGACTAGCGGACCAAGAGACCCAGTACTTC	CASSSTGLADQETQYF